This is a list of T cell receptor beta chains from one sample in a study of blood T cell repertoires in COVID-19. Repertoires were generated with immunoSEQ multiplex PCR, while TCRdb's copy carries only in-frame clones and drops some. The sample carries under 450,000 clones, over 80% recorded once. The specimen sequenced was PBMCs or T cells enriched from blood (not recorded which). The receptor set was obtained from a woman aged 45-59 years who had recovered from COVID-19. Both conserved end residues are part of each CDR3. Each record gives: V gene, D gene, J gene, clone size, CDR3 DNA, CDR3 protein. A D gene is named only where the DNA matches it firmly. Clone size, where shown, is once, few, many, or a class for clones that have expanded.

TRBV10-3,NA,TRBJ1-1,NA,TGTGCCACAGGGCGGGATTCGCTAGCCTTTGAAGCTTTCTTT,CATGRDSLAFEAFF
TRBV7-7,TRBD2,TRBJ2-5,NA,TGTGCTAGCAGCTTTAGCGGGGGGGACCAAGAGACCCAGTACTTC,CASSFSGGDQETQYF
TRBV18,TRBD1,TRBJ1-2,NA,TGTGCCAGCTCGCAGGGACAGATTGCTAACTATGGCTACACCTTC,CASSQGQIANYGYTF
TRBV3-1/TRBV3-2,NA,TRBJ2-2,many,TGTGCGACGCGCAGGGACACCGGGGAGCTGTTTTTT,CATRRDTGELFF
TRBV9,NA,TRBJ2-1,NA,TGTGCCAGCAGCTCCCCATGGGGGGTCTCCTACAATGAGCAGTTCTTC,CASSSPWGVSYNEQFF
TRBV2,TRBD1,TRBJ1-4,once,TGTGCCAGCAGTGAACGGACAGGGGGCAATGAAAAACTGTTTTTT,CASSERTGGNEKLFF
TRBV5-6,NA,TRBJ2-7,NA,TGTGCCAGCAGCCCCGGACATAGCTACGAGCAGTACTTC,CASSPGHSYEQYF
TRBV7-2,TRBD1,TRBJ1-2,NA,TGTGCCAGCAGCGCCGGGACAGGACGTCCTAACTATGGCTACACCTTC,CASSAGTGRPNYGYTF
TRBV5-4,NA,TRBJ2-5,NA,TGTGCCAGCAGCTTGTATCACACGCAAGAGACCCAGTACTTC,CASSLYHTQETQYF
TRBV7-6,TRBD1,TRBJ2-1,NA,TGTGCCAGCAGCTTTCGGCCAGGGGGCTACAATGAGCAGTTCTTC,CASSFRPGGYNEQFF
TRBV7-9,TRBD1,TRBJ1-2,once,TGTGCCAGCAGCTCCCCCGGACAGGGGAGTGGCTACACCTTC,CASSSPGQGSGYTF
TRBV2,NA,TRBJ1-1,NA,TGTGCCAGCGACTACTCGGGGGGCTCGGCTTTCTTT,CASDYSGGSAFF
TRBV5-1,TRBD2,TRBJ2-1,NA,TGCGCCAGCAGCTCCCCGGGACTAGGATACGGTGAGCAGTTCTTC,CASSSPGLGYGEQFF
TRBV11-2,NA,TRBJ1-6,NA,TGTGCCAGCAGCCCAGAGTTGGGCAGGAAAAATTCACCCCTCCACTTT,CASSPELGRKNSPLHF
TRBV30,TRBD1,TRBJ1-1,NA,TGTGCCTGGAGTCGGGGACAGGGGGGCACTGAAGCTTTCTTT,CAWSRGQGGTEAFF
TRBV5-4,NA,TRBJ1-1,NA,TGTGCCAGCAGCACAAGGACAGAAATGAACACTGAAGCTTTCTTT,CASSTRTEMNTEAFF
TRBV7-3,NA,TRBJ1-1,NA,TGTGCCAGCAGCGGAGGTAGTTATCAAGCTTTCTTT,CASSGGSYQAFF
TRBV27,TRBD1,TRBJ1-1,NA,TGTGCCAGCAGTTCTAAAAGGACAGGGTACACTGAAGCTTTCTTT,CASSSKRTGYTEAFF
TRBV18,TRBD2,TRBJ2-3,NA,TGTGCCAGCTCACCAGGTCTAGCGGGTCGCACAGATACGCAGTATTTT,CASSPGLAGRTDTQYF
TRBV10-1,NA,TRBJ1-1,NA,TGCGCCAGAAGACAGGCGGTGGGCACTGAAGCTTTCTTT,CARRQAVGTEAFF
TRBV19,NA,TRBJ1-6,NA,TGTGCCAGTAGTTGGACGGCAGGGAATAATTCACCCCTCCACTTT,CASSWTAGNNSPLHF
TRBV27,TRBD1,TRBJ1-6,NA,TGTGCCAGCAGTTTAAGGACAGGGGATAATTCACCCCTCCACTTT,CASSLRTGDNSPLHF
TRBV7-9,TRBD2,TRBJ2-3,NA,TGTGCCAGCAGCTTAGGACCTAGCGGGGGCTCTAAAGATACGCAGTATTTT,CASSLGPSGGSKDTQYF
TRBV30,NA,TRBJ2-1,NA,TGTGCCTGGAGTTTCAGGGCGAATCCCTACAATGAGCAGTTCTTC,CAWSFRANPYNEQFF
TRBV19,TRBD1,TRBJ2-1,NA,TGTGCCAGTAGTATATCCGGGACAGCATACTCCTACAATGAGCAGTTCTTC,CASSISGTAYSYNEQFF
TRBV7-2,NA,TRBJ2-5,NA,TGTGCCAGCAGCTTAGGACCCGCTAGCCGGGGGGAGACCCAGTACTTC,CASSLGPASRGETQYF
TRBV9,NA,TRBJ1-1,NA,TGTGCCAGCAGCGTAGGGCATACTACCCCCAACACTGAAGCTTTCTTT,CASSVGHTTPNTEAFF
TRBV29-1,NA,TRBJ1-1,NA,TGCAGCGCCTTGGACAGCTTGAACACTGAAGCTTTCTTT,CSALDSLNTEAFF
TRBV2,NA,TRBJ1-3,NA,TGTGCCAGCAGTATAGAAGGGACTTCCTCTGGAAACACCATATATTTT,CASSIEGTSSGNTIYF
TRBV4-2,TRBD1,TRBJ1-4,NA,TGTGCCAGCAGCCTGGGAGCAGGGGGCTCTAATGAAAAACTGTTTTTT,CASSLGAGGSNEKLFF
TRBV6-2/TRBV6-3,TRBD1,TRBJ1-3,NA,TGTGCCAGCAGTTGGACAGGCCCAGGATCTGGAAACACCATATATTTT,CASSWTGPGSGNTIYF
TRBV4-3,NA,TRBJ2-7,NA,TGCGCCAGCAGCCAAGACGCTCATACGGGAATCCTCCAGTACTTC,CASSQDAHTGILQYF
TRBV4-1,NA,TRBJ1-2,NA,TGCGCCAGCAGCCAAGACCCGAAAGAGAACTATGGCTACACCTTC,CASSQDPKENYGYTF
TRBV5-1,TRBD1,TRBJ1-2,NA,TGCGCCAGCCGGACAGGGGCTTACTATGGCTACACCTTC,CASRTGAYYGYTF
TRBV5-8,NA,TRBJ1-1,NA,TGTGCCAGCAGCCCCAGCCGGAGAACTGAAGCTTTCTTT,CASSPSRRTEAFF
TRBV5-4,TRBD2,TRBJ2-5,once,TGTGCCAGCAGCTCAAAGCTAGCGGGAGGGCCGGAGTACTTC,CASSSKLAGGPEYF
TRBV5-6,TRBD1,TRBJ1-1,NA,TGTGCCAGCAGCATTACAGGGGTGAACACTGAAGCTTTCTTT,CASSITGVNTEAFF